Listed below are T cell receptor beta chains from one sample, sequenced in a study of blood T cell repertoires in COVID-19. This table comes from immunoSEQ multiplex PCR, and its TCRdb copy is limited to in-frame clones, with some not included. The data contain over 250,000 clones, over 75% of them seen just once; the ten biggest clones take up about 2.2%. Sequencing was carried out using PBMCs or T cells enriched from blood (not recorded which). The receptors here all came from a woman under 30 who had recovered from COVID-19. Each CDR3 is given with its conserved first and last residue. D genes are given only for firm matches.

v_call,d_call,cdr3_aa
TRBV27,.,CASSLANSPLHF
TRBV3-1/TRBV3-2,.,CASSHAGKFLSPLHF
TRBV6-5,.,CASSHGTQQETQYF
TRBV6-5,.,CASSYEQVGGQPQHF
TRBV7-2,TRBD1,CASSLAHRGAKNIQYF
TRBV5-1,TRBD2,CASSETSGGIGEQFF
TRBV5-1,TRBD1,CASSPGTGGTSQPQHF
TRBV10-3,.,CAISPYGYYGYTF
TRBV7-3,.,CASSESGGKGDEQFF
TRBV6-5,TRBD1,CASKEQGSEVQFF
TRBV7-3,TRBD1,CASSPGDRISYNEQFF
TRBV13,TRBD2,CASSSTGTSRSEQFF
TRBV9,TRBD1,CASSGRDRGLAKNIQYF
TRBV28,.,CATLGGEAFF
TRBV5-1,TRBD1,CASSEGLDREAFF
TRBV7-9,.,CASSSRTVNTGELFF
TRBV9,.,CASSGGWAGEQYF
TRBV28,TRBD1,CASRQTGGITEAFF
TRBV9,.,CASSVGLGQGYEQYF
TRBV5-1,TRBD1,CASRDDGQGGTEAFF
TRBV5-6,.,CASSGTGRGETEAFF
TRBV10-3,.,CAISVQDSYNEQFF
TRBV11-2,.,CASSPSRLEETQYF
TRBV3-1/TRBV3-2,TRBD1,CASSLRRGLGTEAFF
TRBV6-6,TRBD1,CASSRGQGRSPLHF
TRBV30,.,CAWNPRRTDGYTF
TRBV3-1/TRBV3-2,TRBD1,CASSQGTGGRETQYF
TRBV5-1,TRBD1,CASSLVFRRDRPNEQYF
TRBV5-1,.,CASSLFASSYNEQFF
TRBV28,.,CASSSLPREYGYTF
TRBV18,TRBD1,CASSPRPGQGGDLDGYTF
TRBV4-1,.,CASSQDQRAFTDTQYF
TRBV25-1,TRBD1,CASRGQGIETYEQYF
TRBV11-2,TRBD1,CASSLDGTGMNYGYTF
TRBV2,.,CASKLEGPNTEAFF
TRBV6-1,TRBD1,CASSDKDRGFDGYTF
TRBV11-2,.,CASSLERSYGYTF
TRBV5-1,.,CASSPRGSTYEQYF
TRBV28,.,CASSTDRSLAPAYNSPLHF
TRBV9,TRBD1,CASSVTGGDYGYTF
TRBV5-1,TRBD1,CASSLTGKENTEAFF
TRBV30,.,CAWSSRRDYGYTF
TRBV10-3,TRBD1,CAISGPGQGGNTIYF